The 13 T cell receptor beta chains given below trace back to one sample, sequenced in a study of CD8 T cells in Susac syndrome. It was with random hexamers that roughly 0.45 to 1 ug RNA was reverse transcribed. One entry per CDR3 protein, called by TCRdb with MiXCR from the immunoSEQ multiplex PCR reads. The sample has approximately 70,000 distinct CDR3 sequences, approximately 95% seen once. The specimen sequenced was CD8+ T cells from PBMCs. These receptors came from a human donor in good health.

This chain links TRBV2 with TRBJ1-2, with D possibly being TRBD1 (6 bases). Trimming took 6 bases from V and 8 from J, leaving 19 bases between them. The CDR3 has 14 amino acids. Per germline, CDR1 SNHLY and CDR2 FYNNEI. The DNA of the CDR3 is TGTGCCAGCAGCAAGACAGGTCAGATAGTGGGCTACACCTTC. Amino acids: CASSKTGQIVGYTF. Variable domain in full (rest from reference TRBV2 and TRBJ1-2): EPEVTQTPSHQVTQMGQEVILRCVPISNHLYFYWYRQILGQKVEFLVSFYNNEISEKSEIFDDQFSVERPDGSNFTLKIRSTKLEDSAMYFCASSKTGQIVGYTFGSGTRLTVV.

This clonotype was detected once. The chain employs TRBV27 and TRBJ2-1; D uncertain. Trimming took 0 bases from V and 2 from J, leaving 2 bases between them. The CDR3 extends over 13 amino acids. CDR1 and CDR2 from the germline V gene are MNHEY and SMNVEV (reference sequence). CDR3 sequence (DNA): TGTGCCAGCAGTTTATCAACCTACAATGAGCAGTTCTTC. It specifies CASSLSTYNEQFF.

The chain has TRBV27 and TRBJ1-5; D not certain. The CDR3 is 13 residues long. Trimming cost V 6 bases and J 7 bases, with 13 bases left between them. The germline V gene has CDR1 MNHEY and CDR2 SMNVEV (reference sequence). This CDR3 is CASSHRPGQPQHF. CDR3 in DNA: TGTGCCAGCAGCCATAGACCCGGGCAGCCCCAGCATTTT.

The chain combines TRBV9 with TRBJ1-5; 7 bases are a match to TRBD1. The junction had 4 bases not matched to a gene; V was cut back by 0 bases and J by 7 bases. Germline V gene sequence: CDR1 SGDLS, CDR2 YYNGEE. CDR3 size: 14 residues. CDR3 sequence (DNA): TGTGCCAGCAGCGTAGGACAGGGTGCACAGCCCCAGCATTTT. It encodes CASSVGQGAQPQHF.

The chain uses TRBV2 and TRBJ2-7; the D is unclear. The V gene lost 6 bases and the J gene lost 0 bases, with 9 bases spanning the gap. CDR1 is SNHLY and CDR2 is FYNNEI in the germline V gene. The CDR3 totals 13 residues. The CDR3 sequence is CASSPDGSYEQYF. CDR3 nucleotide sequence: TGTGCCAGCAGCCCGGACGGCTCCTACGAGCAGTACTTC.

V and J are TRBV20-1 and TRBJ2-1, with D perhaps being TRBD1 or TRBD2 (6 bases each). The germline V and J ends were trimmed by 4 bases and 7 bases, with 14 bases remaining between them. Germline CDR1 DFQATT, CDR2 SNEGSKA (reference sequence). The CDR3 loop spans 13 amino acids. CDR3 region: CSAILGGQNEQFF. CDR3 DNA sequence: TGCAGTGCTATTCTGGGGGGCCAGAATGAGCAGTTCTTC.

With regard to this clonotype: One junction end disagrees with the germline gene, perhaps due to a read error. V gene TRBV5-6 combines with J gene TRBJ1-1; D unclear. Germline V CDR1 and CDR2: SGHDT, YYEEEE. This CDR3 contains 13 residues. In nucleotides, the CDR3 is TGTGTCAGCAGCTTCGCAGGGAACACTGAAGCTTTCTTT. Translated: CVSSFAGNTEAFF.

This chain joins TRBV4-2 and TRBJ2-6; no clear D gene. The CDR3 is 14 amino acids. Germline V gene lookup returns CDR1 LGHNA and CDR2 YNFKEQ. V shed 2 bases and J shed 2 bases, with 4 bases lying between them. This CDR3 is CASSQLTGANVLTF. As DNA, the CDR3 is TGTGCCAGCAGCCAACTAACTGGGGCCAACGTCCTGACTTTC.

The CDR3 bases are TGCAGCGTTGGGTTTGGAGGGGGGGAAGATACGCAGTATTTT. Translated, it gives CSVGFGGGEDTQYF. The chain combines TRBV29-1 with TRBJ2-3, with D perhaps matching TRBD2 (7 bases). Trimming took 4 bases from V and 5 from J, leaving 16 bases between them. CDR3 length equals 14 residues. Germline V gives CDR1 SQVTM, CDR2 ANQGSEA.

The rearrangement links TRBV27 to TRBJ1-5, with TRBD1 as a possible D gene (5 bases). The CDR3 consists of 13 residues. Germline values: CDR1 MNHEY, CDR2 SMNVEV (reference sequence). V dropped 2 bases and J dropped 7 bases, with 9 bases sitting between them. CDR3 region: CASSLRDQQPQHF. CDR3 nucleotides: TGTGCCAGCAGTTTAAGGGACCAACAGCCCCAGCATTTT.

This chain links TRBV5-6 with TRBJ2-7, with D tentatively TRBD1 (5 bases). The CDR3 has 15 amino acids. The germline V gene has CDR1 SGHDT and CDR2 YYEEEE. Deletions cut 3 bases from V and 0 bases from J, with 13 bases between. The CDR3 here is CASSSDTSSSYEQYF. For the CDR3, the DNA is TGTGCCAGCAGCTCGGACACCTCAAGCTCCTACGAGCAGTACTTC.

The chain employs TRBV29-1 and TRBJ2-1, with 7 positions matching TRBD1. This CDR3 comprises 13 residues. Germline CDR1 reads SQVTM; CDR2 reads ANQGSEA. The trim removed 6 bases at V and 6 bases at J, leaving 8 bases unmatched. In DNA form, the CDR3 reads TGCAGCGTCCCTACCGGGACAGTCAATGAGCAGTTCTTC. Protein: CSVPTGTVNEQFF.

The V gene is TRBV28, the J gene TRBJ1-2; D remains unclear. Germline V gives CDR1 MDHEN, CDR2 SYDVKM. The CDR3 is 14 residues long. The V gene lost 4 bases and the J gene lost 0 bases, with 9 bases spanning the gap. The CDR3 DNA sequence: TGTGCCAGCAGTTCACGGCGTCCTAACTATGGCTACACCTTC. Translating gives CASSSRRPNYGYTF.